The clone carrying this T cell receptor (beta chain) was detected a few times. Its specificity is unknown. This specimen comes from a study of cytomegalovirus exposure and HLA in healthy donors. Study-wide points: In vitro work confirmed that a few CMV-associated chains recognize CMV antigens. As a later analysis showed, several of the most significant clusters appeared to be linked to common viral pathogens.

A multiplex PCR was run with 60 Vbeta primers and 13 Jbeta primers. The repertoire was sequenced with immunoSEQ multiplex PCR; TCRdb's copy has only in-frame clones and lacks some. The table includes roughly 200,000 clones, around 83% detected once. V dropped 2 bases and J dropped 4 bases, with 11 bases sitting between them. This CDR3 is 13 amino acids long. Germline V gene data show CDR1 as GTSNPN and CDR2 as SVGIG (reference sequence). The source material was PBMCs. This receptor was taken from a woman aged 40 to 55 in good health and CMV-seronegative. The rearrangement joins TRBV30 to TRBJ1-2; D is unclear. This CDR3 reads CAWSLNRGYGYTF. For the CDR3, the DNA is TGTGCCTGGAGTCTCAACCGGGGCTATGGCTACACCTTC.